This T cell receptor beta chain was retrieved from a study of siplizumab effects on memory and regulatory T cells. V trimming: 5 bases; J trimming: 9 bases; junction bases outside the gene matches: 6. The CDR3 has 13 residues. The germline CDR1 and CDR2 sequences are MNHEY and SMNVEV (reference sequence). Assays examined approximately 9.1 x 10^4 TCR templates per sample. Here immunoSEQ multiplex PCR was the method, and the copy in TCRdb shows in-frame clones only, minus some. This table has just over 40,000 clones, around 92% appearing once. The receptor was isolated from a human donor in good health. The sample consisted of naive CD4+ T cells sorted from blood. The chain links TRBV27 to TRBJ2-2, with 7 bases lining up with TRBD1. CDR3 protein: CASSPHRGRELFF. The CDR3 DNA reads TGTGCCAGCAGTCCCCATAGGGGGCGGGAGCTGTTTTTT.